These 22 T cell receptor beta chains came from one sample sequenced in a study of cytomegalovirus exposure and HLA in healthy donors. In the PCR, 60 Vbeta and 13 Jbeta primers were used. Sequencing was performed with immunoSEQ multiplex PCR; in TCRdb, only in-frame clones are kept and a portion is missing. The table records 200,000 to 300,000 clones, roughly 81% of them present only once. The sample comprised PBMCs. These receptor sequences come from a middle-aged woman in good health and CMV-seropositive.

The CDR3 is CASSLETSGEQFF. As DNA, the CDR3 is TGTGCCAGCAGCTTAGAGACTAGCGGAGAGCAGTTCTTC. The chain employs TRBV7-7 and TRBJ2-1, with 9 bases lining up with TRBD2. V dropped 1 base and J dropped 10; count of bases not matched to a gene: 2. Germline V gene sequence: CDR1 SSHAT, CDR2 FNYEAQ (reference sequence). The CDR3 length is 13 residues.

This rearrangement joins TRBV7-2 to TRBJ2-1; 12 positions match TRBD2. Germline V lookup: CDR1 SGHTA, CDR2 FQGNSA. J lost 4 bases, V lost 1 base, and 2 bases had no gene match. There are 16 residues in the CDR3. CDR3 nucleotide sequence: TGTGCCAGCAGCTTAGAGACTAGCGGGAGATACAATGAGCAGTTCTTC. Translated: CASSLETSGRYNEQFF.

The V call is TRBV2, the J call TRBJ2-1; no clear D. The V and J ends lost 4 bases and 4 bases respectively, with 8 bases between them. Germline lookup yields CDR1 SNHLY and CDR2 FYNNEI. The CDR3 loop spans 13 amino acids. CDR3 bases: TGTGCCAGCAGTGGGCAACATTACAATGAGCAGTTCTTC. Translating it yields CASSGQHYNEQFF.

J is TRBJ2-7 and V is TRBV6-1, with 7 bases that match TRBD2. The CDR3 covers 14 residues. Unmatched junction bases numbered 10, after V lost 5 bases and J lost 6 bases. Looked up from germline, CDR1 is MNHNS and CDR2 is SASEGT. This CDR3 is CASSLLAEGFEQYF. CDR3 in DNA: TGTGCCAGCAGTTTGCTAGCGGAGGGCTTCGAGCAGTACTTC.

There are a few counts of this clone. The rearrangement joins TRBV11-2 to TRBJ2-4; 8 bases map to TRBD2. This CDR3 contains 17 residues. The ends lost 1 base at V and 6 bases at J; junction bases unmatched: 11. CDR1 is SGHAT and CDR2 is FQNNGV in the germline V gene. Here the CDR3 reads CASSLAGAGVGGNIQYF. The CDR3 region has the DNA TGTGCCAGCAGCTTAGCGGGAGCGGGAGTGGGAGGAAACATTCAGTACTTC. Filled out from reference TRBV11-2 and TRBJ2-4, the complete variable domain reads EAGVAQSPRYKIIEKRQSVAFWCNPISGHATLYWYQQILGQGPKLLIQFQNNGVVDDSQLPKDRFSAERLKGVDSTLKIQPAKLEDSAVYLCASSLAGAGVGGNIQYFGAGTRLSVL.

The sample holds one count of this clone. This chain joins TRBV5-1 and TRBJ1-4; D is possibly TRBD1 (5 bases). CDR3 length equals 12 residues. The V gene's germline CDR1 is SGHRS and CDR2 YFSETQ. Trimming removed 7 bases at V and 8 bases at J, with 12 bases between. As DNA, the CDR3 is TGCGCCAGCGGGGGGGTCGGCGAAAAACTGTTTTTT. Protein: CASGGVGEKLFF.

The V and J genes are TRBV30 and TRBJ1-6, with D unresolved. The germline gives CDR1 GTSNPN, CDR2 SVGIG (reference sequence). V lost 1 base, J lost 0 bases, and 13 bases lay in between. This CDR3 is built from 17 residues. CDR3 in DNA: TGTGCCTGGAGTGCCGGACGGGGAAGCTCCTATAATTCACCCCTCCACTTT. It specifies CAWSAGRGSSYNSPLHF.

The chain has TRBV7-8 and TRBJ2-3; TRBD2 matches at 7 bases. V dropped 1 base and J dropped 2; count of bases not matched to a gene: 6. Germline lookup yields CDR1 SGHVS and CDR2 FQNEAQ. This CDR3 contains 16 residues. CDR3 coding DNA: TGTGCCAGCAGCTTAGTTGCGGGAGTTAACACAGATACGCAGTATTTT. It yields the protein CASSLVAGVNTDTQYF.

This sequence joins TRBV7-2 and TRBJ1-1, with 7 bases fitting TRBD1. The CDR3 has 15 residues. The germline V gene encodes CDR1 SGHTA and CDR2 FQGNSA. Trimming cost V 5 bases and J 4 bases; bases outside gene matches: 10. The DNA for the CDR3 is TGTGCCAGCAGCAGACAGCAGGGGGGCCTCACTGAAGCTTTCTTT. Translated, it gives CASSRQQGGLTEAFF.

The chain joins TRBV6-5 to TRBJ2-1; possibly TRBD1 for D (6 bases). V dropped 0 bases and J dropped 9 bases, with 9 bases sitting between them. Germline V gives CDR1 MNHEY, CDR2 SVGAGI. The CDR3 is 13 residues long. CDR3 in DNA: TGTGCCAGCAGTTACTCGTTAGGGGGTGAGCAGTTCTTC. Amino acids: CASSYSLGGEQFF.

The CDR3 coding sequence is TGTGCCAGCAGCTGGGACAGGGCTGAAGCTTTCTTT. It codes for CASSWDRAEAFF. This sequence joins TRBV11-3 and TRBJ1-1; 9 bases are shared with TRBD1. The CDR3 is made up of 12 amino acids. The ends lost 4 bases at V and 6 bases at J; junction bases unmatched: 0. The germline V gene encodes CDR1 SGHNT and CDR2 YENEEA.

The V call is TRBV6-5, the J call TRBJ1-2, with 8 bases aligning to TRBD1. Germline CDR1 MNHEY, CDR2 SVGAGI. The V segment lost 4 bases and the J segment 5 bases; nucleotides outside the gene matches: 6. CDR3 length: 14 amino acids. CDR3 protein: CASSSRQGIYGYTF. The CDR3 bases are TGTGCCAGCAGTTCCCGACAGGGGATTTATGGCTACACCTTC.

The chain joins TRBV12-1 to TRBJ2-5; the D segment call TRBD2 is taken from the table without a DNA check. TRBV12-1 is reported as a pseudogene. The CDR3 has 17 amino acids. The CDR3 nucleotides are TGTGCCAGCAGCCCAAGGGGACTAGCGGGAGGTCAAGAGACCCAGTACTTC. Its protein is CASSPRGLAGGQETQYF.

J is TRBJ2-3 and V is TRBV6-6, with TRBD2 matching 8 bases. This CDR3 has 13 amino acids. The germline V gene encodes CDR1 MNHNY and CDR2 SVGAGI (reference sequence). The CDR3 DNA reads as TGTGGCTTGGGGACTAGTATCACAGATACGCAGTATTTT. As protein: CGLGTSITDTQYF.

The rearrangement joins TRBV7-2 to TRBJ2-3; 9 positions agree with TRBD2. V shed 1 base and J 5 bases; nucleotides not matched to a gene: 7. CDR3 length equals 16 residues. From germline, CDR1 is SGHTA and CDR2 FQGNSA. The CDR3 here is CASSLVVSSGIDTQYF. The DNA for the CDR3 is TGTGCCAGCAGCTTAGTGGTGTCTAGCGGGATAGATACGCAGTATTTT. The full variable domain, in which reference TRBV7-2 and TRBJ2-3 provide the parts outside the CDR3, is GAGVSQSPSNKVTEKGKDVELRCDPISGHTALYWYRQSLGQGLEFLIYFQGNSAPDKSGLPSDRFSAERTGGSVSTLTIQRTQQEDSAVYLCASSLVVSSGIDTQYFGPGTRLTVL.

This sequence joins TRBV4-3 and TRBJ2-2, with 9 nucleotides matching TRBD2. The trim removed 2 bases at V and 5 bases at J, leaving 9 bases unmatched. The length of the CDR3 is 17 residues. CDR1 and CDR2 from the germline V gene are LGHNA and YSLEER. For the CDR3, the DNA is TGCGCCAGCAGCCAAAGTCGTAGCGGGAGTCGAACCGGGGAGCTGTTTTTT. This translates into CASSQSRSGSRTGELFF.

The chain couples TRBV6-5 to TRBJ2-5, with 8 bases that match TRBD2. Near its end, the DNA agrees better with TRBJ2-7, so the J call may be wrong. From germline, CDR1 is MNHEY and CDR2 SVGAGI. CDR3 length: 12 residues. CDR3 in amino acids: CASSYAGGEQYF. The CDR3 DNA reads TGTGCCAGCAGTTACGCGGGGGGCGAGCAGTACTTC.

This chain links TRBV5-8 with TRBJ1-5; 9 bases are shared with TRBD1. The CDR3 runs 15 residues. Germline values: CDR1 SGHTS, CDR2 YDEGEE. The V gene end was trimmed by 4 bases and the J gene end by 8 bases; junction bases not matched to a gene: 10. The CDR3 loop is CASSANRGPPEPQHF. CDR3 DNA: TGTGCCAGCAGCGCAAACAGGGGGCCCCCAGAGCCCCAGCATTTT.

The chain recombines TRBV7-2 with TRBJ2-7; TRBD1 agrees at 10 bases. Trimming removed 1 base from V and 6 bases from J; junction bases left unmatched: 6. The CDR3 covers 15 residues. CDR1 and CDR2 from the germline V gene are SGHTA and FQGNSA. CDR3 region: CASSLDPGQGSEQYF. The CDR3 DNA follows: TGTGCCAGCAGCTTAGACCCGGGACAGGGGTCCGAGCAGTACTTC.

The CDR3 is CASSYSSLAVTDTQYF. Here the CDR3 DNA reads TGTGCCAGCAGTTACAGTTCTTTAGCGGTCACAGATACGCAGTATTTT. The V and J genes are TRBV6-6 and TRBJ2-3, with a tentative D call TRBD2 (6 bases). Germline-derived CDR1 and CDR2 are MNHNY and SVGAGI (reference sequence). V lost 2 bases, J lost 2 bases, and 14 bases lay in between. The CDR3 spans 16 residues.

The V gene is TRBV10-3, the J gene TRBJ2-7; D is undetermined. The V end lost 7 bases, the J end lost 4 bases, and 8 bases lay between the germline ends. Germline V CDR1 and CDR2: ENHRY, SYGVKD. The CDR3 is 11 amino acids. CDR3 sequence reads: CAITSSYEQYF. The CDR3 coding sequence is TGTGCCATCACCTCCTCGTACGAGCAGTACTTC.

CDR3 nucleotides: TGTGCCAGTACCATGGGGCATGGGCAGTTCTTC. This sequence encodes CASTMGHGQFF. V is TRBV19 and J is TRBJ2-1; tentatively, D is TRBD1 (5 bases). Deletions cut 7 bases from V and 12 bases from J, with 13 bases between. The germline V gene has CDR1 LNHDA and CDR2 SQIVND (reference sequence). The CDR3 length is 11 residues.